The T cell receptor beta chain under discussion was sequenced for a study of PD-L1 blockade in urothelial cancer. Synthetically made TCR analog templates were put into each PCR as spikes. Here immunoSEQ multiplex PCR was the method, and the copy in TCRdb shows in-frame clones only, minus some. The sample holds more than 45,000 clones, approximately 81% seen once. As to time point: peripheral blood 6 weeks after treatment start. Germline CDR1 is MNHEY and CDR2 is SMNVEV (reference sequence). The CDR3 sequence is 16 residues long. Trimming cost V 5 bases and J 1 base; bases outside gene matches: 8. This receptor was obtained from a man in his 70s with urothelial cancer. J is TRBJ2-5 and V is TRBV27; 9 nucleotides line up with TRBD2. Sample: PBMCs, taken around atezolizumab (anti-PD-L1) treatment. DNA of the CDR3: TGTGCCAGCAGTGCACGGACTAGCGCCCTCCAAGAGACCCAGTACTTC. As protein: CASSARTSALQETQYF.